This T cell receptor beta chain was recorded in a study of blood T cell repertoires in COVID-19. Study background: T cells, B-cell-depleted T cells, or PBMCs supplied cDNA or gDNA.

CDR1 is SGDLS, CDR2 YYNGEE, per germline. This CDR3 is built from 14 residues. Between the trimmed V and J ends, which lost 0 bases and 0 bases, there was a span of 6 bases. The assay was immunoSEQ multiplex PCR, and TCRdb's table has in-frame clones only and misses some. The table lists approximately 150,000 clones, roughly nine tenths of them singletons. This TCR derives from a woman aged 60-75 years with active or convalescent COVID-19. V and J are TRBV9 and TRBJ1-2; D unclear. The specimen was peripheral blood. The CDR3 DNA is TGTGCCAGCAGCGTAGTCGGGACTAACTATGGCTACACCTTC. Its protein is CASSVVGTNYGYTF.